This TCR beta chain was observed in a study of T cell clonotyping in hematopoietic cell transplantation. In the study overall: Pretransplant recipient samples were taken after cytoreduction. The study's findings and limits: Recipient TCR diversity dropped after transplant; expanded clonotypes rose from day 30 to 180. Few recipient clonotypes overlapped donors; over 95% were de novo at given depth.

The germline CDR1 and CDR2 sequences are MNHNY and SVGAGI (reference sequence). The CDR3 is 15 amino acids. V shed 4 bases and J shed 1 base, with 13 bases lying between them. Produced via immunoSEQ multiplex PCR; TCRdb's table is partial and in-frame only. The sample lists around 28,000 clones, 85% to 95% seen once, with approximately 2% in the top ten. Specified time point: recipient sample about 28 days before transplant, after cytoreduction. Blood collection times were about day -28 and days 30, 100, 180 posttransplant. Points on this clone: Its antigen is not identified.

V gene TRBV6-6 combines with J gene TRBJ1-2; no firm D call. The sample in question was peripheral blood mononuclear cells, obtained before stem cell transplant. The TCR was taken from a man aged 45 to 65 with acute myeloid leukemia. Some clones in this sample may be carry-over from other donors' samples. The CDR3 coding sequence is TGTGCCAGCAGTTTATACAGTCCCAATAACTATGGCTACACCTTC. The encoded protein is CASSLYSPNNYGYTF.